Given below is one T cell receptor (beta chain) in context. Antigen: not known. CDR3 length equals 16 residues. Germline lookup yields CDR1 SGDLS and CDR2 YYNGEE. This sample stems from a study of CXCR3-negative and CXCR3-positive naive CD8 T cells. Findings and limits, study-wide: Whereas both naive subsets had comparably high diversity, memory CD8+ cells had much lower diversity. Memory cells diverged, while naive CXCR3-positive and CXCR3-negative cells had similar TRBV-TRBJ usage. Naive cells with CXCR3 showed TRB CDR3s that were more hydrophobic than those in CXCR3-negative naive cells.

The TRB libraries of cDNA were built by UMI-labeled 5' RACE. Each CDR3 protein gets one entry in TCRdb, which reprocessed the 5' RACE reads and gives no DNA. Seen in this sample are some 140,000 distinct CDR3 sequences; the ten most common clones hold approximately 0.4%. The source of this sequence is a human donor in good health. Some clones in this sample may be carry-over from other donors' samples. Sequenced: naive CXCR3+ CD8+ T cells from blood. The subset here: CD45RO-CCR7+CD27+CD95- naive CD8+ T cells expressing CXCR3 (TNR3+). V usage is TRBV9 and J usage is TRBJ2-1; TCRdb indicates TRBD2, and absent DNA this call remains unverified. CDR3 loop: CASGSASGVSYNEQFF.